One and the same sample provided the 14 T cell receptor beta chains below, sequenced in a study of cytomegalovirus exposure and HLA in healthy donors. The study ran its PCR with 60 Vbeta and 13 Jbeta primers. The protocol was immunoSEQ multiplex PCR, while the TCRdb copy is restricted to in-frame clones and leaves out a portion. The sample has roughly 150,000 clones; over 80% are singletons. Sequences were obtained from PBMCs. These receptors came from a male donor in good health and CMV-seronegative.

The chain carries TRBV4-1 and TRBJ2-5, with 7 bases aligning to TRBD1. The CDR3 length is 16 residues. CDR1 and CDR2 (germline): MGHRA, YSYEKL. The V gene end was trimmed by 4 bases and the J gene end by 5 bases; junction bases not matched to a gene: 13. In DNA form, the CDR3 reads TGCGCCAGCAGCCCCGAGGGGGCATGGTTGGGGGAGACCCAGTACTTC. It is translated as CASSPEGAWLGETQYF.

The chain links TRBV6-1 to TRBJ2-1, with a possible D match to TRBD2 (6 bases). CDR1 and CDR2 (germline): MNHNS, SASEGT. This CDR3 region has 11 residues. The V end lost 6 bases, the J end lost 9 bases, and 9 bases lay between the germline ends. The CDR3 DNA sequence: TGTGCCAGCAGGGTGCGGGGTGAGCAGTTCTTC. It specifies CASRVRGEQFF.

The gene calls are TRBV5-5 and TRBJ1-1, with D hard to call. CDR1 is SGHKS, CDR2 YYEKEE, per germline (reference sequence). Trimming removed 0 bases from V and 5 bases from J, with 8 bases in between. The CDR3 runs to 13 residues. CDR3 nucleotides: TGTGCCAGCAGCTTGGGTCGCGGGACTGAAGCTTTCTTT. Residues: CASSLGRGTEAFF.

This chain joins TRBV6-1 and TRBJ2-7; the D gene is possibly TRBD2 (6 bases). Germline V gene sequence: CDR1 MNHNS, CDR2 SASEGT. V was pared by 10 bases and J by 6 bases, with 16 bases between. This CDR3 is 12 amino acids long. CDR3: CATGDPRAEQYF. The CDR3 DNA reads TGTGCCACGGGAGATCCGAGGGCCGAGCAGTACTTC.

The chain couples TRBV4-2 to TRBJ2-1; 8 nucleotides align to TRBD2. In germline, CDR1 is LGHNA, CDR2 YNFKEQ. CDR3 length: 16 amino acids. V was clipped by 0 bases and J by 4 bases; unmatched bases: 5. DNA for the CDR3: TGTGCCAGCAGCCAAGATTTCGGGGGGGGTTACAATGAGCAGTTCTTC. It is translated as CASSQDFGGGYNEQFF.

In this sample, this clone turned up a few times. This specimen includes other DNA sequences encoding the same CDR3. This chain connects TRBV4-1 to TRBJ1-3; 8 positions match TRBD1. V was clipped by 1 base and J by 3 bases; unmatched bases: 8. Germline values: CDR1 MGHRA, CDR2 YSYEKL. CDR3 length: 17 amino acids. The CDR3 spells CASSQGPTGGSGNTIYF. In nucleotides, the CDR3 is TGCGCCAGCAGCCAAGGACCTACAGGGGGGAGTGGAAACACCATATATTTT.

The gene calls are TRBV19 and TRBJ1-1; TRBD1 aligns across 8 bases. Trimming cost V 5 bases and J 3 bases; bases outside gene matches: 17. Per germline, CDR1 LNHDA and CDR2 SQIVND (reference sequence). CDR3 length: 18 residues. The CDR3 DNA reads as TGTGCCAGTAGTCCCACCCAAAGGACAGGGTTGGCTCACACTGAAGCTTTCTTT. It specifies CASSPTQRTGLAHTEAFF.

The chain uses TRBV28 and TRBJ1-1; D uncertain. The CDR3 sequence is 12 residues long. V lost 6 bases to trimming and J lost 6 bases, with 11 bases between them. Germline V gene sequence: CDR1 MDHEN, CDR2 SYDVKM. As DNA, the CDR3 is TGTGCCAGCAGCGATTATGGCCCTGAAGCTTTCTTT. It yields the protein CASSDYGPEAFF.

The chain is built from TRBV29-1 and TRBJ2-7, with D possibly matching TRBD2 (6 bases). The CDR3 extends over 13 amino acids. From germline, CDR1 is SQVTM and CDR2 ANQGSEA. Trimming shortened V by 6 bases and J by 5 bases, and 17 bases separated the two germline ends. In DNA, the CDR3 is TGCAGCGTCCTCCCCGGGGGTGACGACGAGCAGTACTTC. This encodes CSVLPGGDDEQYF.

The chain links TRBV4-1 to TRBJ1-4; TRBD1 matches at 8 bases. CDR3 length: 14 residues. Germline V gene lookup returns CDR1 MGHRA and CDR2 YSYEKL. V shed 6 bases and J 4 bases; nucleotides not matched to a gene: 4. CDR3 in DNA: TGCGCCAGCAGTTTGGGACAGGATAATGAAAAACTGTTTTTT. Amino acid sequence: CASSLGQDNEKLFF.

V is TRBV6-6 and J is TRBJ2-1, with D tentatively TRBD2 (6 bases). The germline V gene has CDR1 MNHNY and CDR2 SVGAGI (reference sequence). V dropped 6 bases and J dropped 7 bases, with 10 bases sitting between them. The CDR3 totals 12 residues. CDR3 protein: CASRAAGNEQFF. The CDR3 region has the DNA TGTGCCAGCAGGGCGGCGGGAAATGAGCAGTTCTTC.

This clone occurred a few times. The chain carries TRBV11-2 and TRBJ1-4; tentatively, D is TRBD1 (5 bases). The V gene's germline CDR1 is SGHAT and CDR2 FQNNGV. V lost 0 bases and J lost 12, with 17 bases in between. The CDR3 spans 15 residues. CDR3 sequence: CASSLDRTTGLELFF. CDR3 nucleotides: TGTGCCAGCAGCTTAGACCGTACAACAGGTCTGGAACTGTTTTTT.

CDR3 sequence (DNA): TGTGCCAGCAACGGGGGGATCTCCTACGAGCAGTACTTC. Its protein product is CASNGGISYEQYF. The chain has TRBV6-6 and TRBJ2-7, with 7 bases identical to TRBD2. The V and J ends lost 7 bases and 0 bases, in that order; junction bases with no gene match: 3. The V gene's germline CDR1 is MNHNY and CDR2 SVGAGI (reference sequence). The CDR3 loop spans 13 amino acids.

The chain recombines TRBV5-1 with TRBJ1-2; 7 bases are a match to TRBD1. Unmatched junction bases numbered 5, after V lost 6 bases and J lost 3 bases. The CDR3 consists of 13 residues. Germline-derived CDR1 and CDR2 are SGHRS and YFSETQ. The CDR3 DNA sequence: TGCGCCAGCAACTCAGGGGGAGACTATGGCTACACCTTC. Protein sequence: CASNSGGDYGYTF.